Listed here are 25 T cell receptor beta chains from one sample, sequenced in a study of CD8 T cells in Susac syndrome. After extraction with the RNeasy kit, 0.5 to 1 ug of the RNA was reverse transcribed using random hexamers. In TCRdb, the immunoSEQ multiplex PCR reads were re-called with MiXCR into one record per CDR3 protein. The table has approximately 77,000 distinct CDR3 sequences, more than 85% seen once. Sample: CD4+ T cells from PBMCs. The receptors shown here come from a human donor with Susac syndrome.

The rearrangement joins TRBV7-8 to TRBJ2-7; 8 nucleotides line up with TRBD2. The V segment lost 5 bases and the J segment 2 bases; nucleotides outside the gene matches: 5. Germline values: CDR1 SGHVS, CDR2 FQNEAQ. This CDR3 is built from 14 residues. The CDR3: CASSPSGRTYEQYF. DNA of the CDR3: TGTGCCAGCAGCCCTAGCGGGCGAACCTACGAGCAGTACTTC.

The CDR3 nucleotides are TGTGCCAGCAGCCAACACCGGGACGTGAACACCGGGGAGCTGTTTTTT. The encoded protein is CASSQHRDVNTGELFF. V usage is TRBV28 and J usage is TRBJ2-2, with D perhaps being TRBD1 or TRBD2 (5 bases each). Trimming removed 6 bases from V and 1 base from J, with 15 bases in between. The germline gives CDR1 MDHEN, CDR2 SYDVKM. This CDR3 region has 16 residues.

Only a few counts were recorded for this clonotype. The chain is built from TRBV5-4 and TRBJ2-1; perhaps TRBD1 as D (6 bases). V was clipped by 4 bases and J by 5 bases, with 13 bases between them. Germline CDR1 SGHNT, CDR2 YYREEE (reference sequence). CDR3 length: 14 amino acids. DNA of the CDR3: TGTGCCAGCAGCCCAGGGGCGGTGGACAATGAGCAGTTCTTC. It specifies CASSPGAVDNEQFF.

J is TRBJ2-2 and V is TRBV7-9; the match to TRBD1 covers 8 bases. Germline trimming cut 5 bases from V and 6 bases from J; bases unmatched to any gene: 8. Germline V lookup: CDR1 SEHNR, CDR2 FQNEAQ (reference sequence). This CDR3 has 15 amino acids. The CDR3 nucleotides are TGTGCCAGCAGCCTATTGGGACAGGTCGCCGGGGAGCTGTTTTTT. It encodes CASSLLGQVAGELFF.

This rearrangement joins TRBV7-9 to TRBJ1-4; D remains unclear. The CDR3 is 13 residues long. CDR1 is SEHNR, CDR2 FQNEAQ, per germline (reference sequence). V lost 5 bases, J lost 7 bases, and 11 bases lay in between. This CDR3 is CASSLVSIEKLFF. Written as DNA, the CDR3 is TGTGCCAGCAGCCTAGTTTCGATTGAAAAACTGTTTTTT. The full variable domain, with the rest looked up from reference TRBV7-9 and TRBJ1-4, is DTGVSQNPRHKITKRGQNVTFRCDPISEHNRLYWYRQTLGQGPEFLTYFQNEAQLEKSRLLSDRFSAERPKGSFSTLEIQRTEQGDSAMYLCASSLVSIEKLFFGSGTQLSVL.

This clonotype was seen only once. This chain uses TRBV3-1 with TRBJ2-4; 12 bases are a match to TRBD2. The CDR3 extends over 18 amino acids. Trimming at V came to 2 bases and at J to 7 bases, leaving 12 bases not matched to a gene. Germline-derived CDR1 and CDR2 are LGHDT and YNNKEL (reference sequence). The CDR3 nucleotides read TGTGCCAGCAGCCAACCCGGGACTAGCGGGCGAGGAGGTAACATTCAGTACTTC. Protein: CASSQPGTSGRGGNIQYF.

This chain links TRBV25-1 with TRBJ2-3; TRBD1 matches 8 bases. The CDR3 spans 14 residues. Trimming removed 5 bases from V and 0 bases from J; junction bases left unmatched: 1. From germline, CDR1 is MGHDK and CDR2 SYGVNS. In DNA form, the CDR3 reads TGTGCCAGCAGTCAGGGGGCGAGCACAGATACGCAGTATTTT. This encodes CASSQGASTDTQYF.

V is TRBV3-1 and J is TRBJ2-7, with D uncertain. Trimming pared 5 bases from V and 2 bases from J, leaving 13 bases between. Looked up from germline, CDR1 is LGHDT and CDR2 is YNNKEL (reference sequence). This CDR3 comprises 14 residues. The CDR3 is CASSRVALTYEQYF. DNA for the CDR3: TGTGCCAGCAGCAGGGTAGCCCTCACCTACGAGCAGTACTTC.

The chain joins TRBV5-1 to TRBJ2-5; TRBD2 is a possible D gene (5 bases). V was trimmed by 1 base and J by 2 bases, leaving 15 bases between them. The CDR3 consists of 16 residues. The germline V gene has CDR1 SGHRS and CDR2 YFSETQ. In nucleotides, the CDR3 is TGCGCCAGCAGCTTGAGGGCACGCCGGACTCAAGAGACCCAGTACTTC. Amino acid sequence: CASSLRARRTQETQYF.

The V and J genes are TRBV7-2 and TRBJ1-2; 7 nucleotides align to TRBD1. J gave up 1 base and V 4 bases, and 6 bases lay outside the gene matches. The CDR3 loop spans 15 amino acids. In germline, CDR1 is SGHTA, CDR2 FQGNSA. This CDR3 reads CASSWEDRSNYGYTF. CDR3 coding DNA: TGTGCCAGCAGCTGGGAGGACAGGAGTAACTATGGCTACACCTTC.

The chain joins TRBV19 to TRBJ2-1, with 10 bases that match TRBD1. Trimming took 7 bases from V and 7 from J; bases not matched to a gene: 7. Germline-derived CDR1 and CDR2 are LNHDA and SQIVND (reference sequence). The CDR3 runs to 14 residues. CDR3 region: CASKAGQGRNEQFF. The CDR3 nucleotides read TGTGCCAGTAAAGCGGGACAGGGGAGGAATGAGCAGTTCTTC.

The chain recombines TRBV3-1 with TRBJ1-6; no clear D gene. CDR1 is LGHDT and CDR2 is YNNKEL in the germline V gene (reference sequence). Trimming took off 2 bases at V and 10 bases at J, with 15 bases between the two ends. The CDR3 is 15 amino acids. The CDR3 sequence is CASSQRASPQSPLHF. The CDR3 bases are TGTGCCAGCAGCCAACGGGCCTCGCCCCAATCACCCCTCCACTTT.

The rearrangement links TRBV20-1 to TRBJ1-5; weak D call: TRBD1 (6 bases). V gave up 2 bases and J gave up 4 bases, with 15 bases separating them. Germline V gene sequence: CDR1 DFQATT, CDR2 SNEGSKA (reference sequence). CDR3 length equals 15 residues. The CDR3 is CSARSRQERNQPQHF. The CDR3 DNA reads TGCAGTGCTAGATCGAGACAGGAGAGGAATCAGCCCCAGCATTTT.

This chain joins TRBV7-9 and TRBJ1-1, with D uncertain. Germline-derived CDR1 and CDR2 are SEHNR and FQNEAQ (reference sequence). V gave up 1 base and J gave up 3 bases, with 6 bases separating them. The CDR3 runs to 13 residues. The CDR3 is CASSLDRDTEAFF. The CDR3, as DNA: TGTGCCAGCAGCTTAGACCGCGACACTGAAGCTTTCTTT.

The genes are TRBV19 and TRBJ2-7, with TRBD2 matching over 9 bases. V was clipped by 0 bases and J by 0 bases; unmatched bases: 3. There are 16 residues in the CDR3. Germline-derived CDR1 and CDR2 are LNHDA and SQIVND (reference sequence). CDR3 DNA: TGTGCCAGTAGTATAGATAGCGGGAGCCACTCCTACGAGCAGTACTTC. It encodes CASSIDSGSHSYEQYF. Supplemented by reference TRBV19 and TRBJ2-7, the full variable domain reads DGGITQSPKYLFRKEGQNVTLSCEQNLNHDAMYWYRQDPGQGLRLIYYSQIVNDFQKGDIAEGYSVSREKKESFPLTVTSAQKNPTAFYLCASSIDSGSHSYEQYFGPGTRLTVT.

This chain links TRBV6-5 with TRBJ1-5; 8 bases fit TRBD1. Germline assignment: CDR1 MNHEY and CDR2 SVGAGI. This CDR3 region has 14 residues. The V and J ends lost 5 bases and 4 bases, in that order; junction bases with no gene match: 4. This CDR3 reads CASSPRTGNQPQHF. The CDR3, as DNA: TGTGCCAGCAGTCCAAGGACAGGGAATCAGCCCCAGCATTTT.

This clonotype was detected only a few times. CDR3 sequence (DNA): TGTGCCAGCAGCCCGACTAGCCGCTACGAGCAGTACTTC. As protein: CASSPTSRYEQYF. The V gene is TRBV3-1, the J gene TRBJ2-7; TRBD2 matches at 7 bases. The CDR3 covers 13 residues. Germline CDR1 is LGHDT and CDR2 is YNNKEL (reference sequence). The ends lost 4 bases at V and 3 bases at J; junction bases unmatched: 3.

The V gene is TRBV12-3 or TRBV12-4, the J gene TRBJ2-2; D gene ambiguous. CDR3 size: 12 residues. Trimming cost V 8 bases and J 7 bases, with 11 bases left between them. The chain's CDR3 is CASSRPLGELFF. For the CDR3, the DNA is TGTGCCAGCTCCAGACCTCTCGGGGAGCTGTTTTTT.

The CDR3 is CASSLGAGPEQFF. CDR3 coding DNA: TGCGCCAGCAGCTTAGGTGCTGGTCCTGAGCAGTTCTTC. The chain combines TRBV5-1 with TRBJ2-1; the D is unclear. The germline V gene has CDR1 SGHRS and CDR2 YFSETQ. This CDR3 contains 13 residues. V shed 2 bases and J shed 9 bases, with 12 bases lying between them.

The CDR3: CASSFQAGKYEQYF. Written as DNA, the CDR3 is TGTGCCAGCAGTTTTCAGGCAGGCAAATACGAGCAGTACTTC. The chain has TRBV28 and TRBJ2-7, with D uncertain. This CDR3 has 14 amino acids. Per germline, CDR1 MDHEN and CDR2 SYDVKM. Trimming took 3 bases from V and 4 from J, leaving 13 bases between them. Combining the CDR3 with reference TRBV28 and TRBJ2-7 gives the whole variable domain DVKVTQSSRYLVKRTGEKVFLECVQDMDHENMFWYRQDPGLGLRLIYFSYDVKMKEKGDIPEGYSVSREKKERFSLILESASTNQTSMYLCASSFQAGKYEQYFGPGTRLTVT.

This chain connects TRBV5-5 to TRBJ2-5; possibly TRBD2 for D (6 bases). The germline CDR1 and CDR2 sequences are SGHKS and YYEKEE (reference sequence). This CDR3 comprises 16 residues. V lost 3 bases and J lost 0, with 15 bases in between. The CDR3 bases are TGTGCCAGCAGCTCCCTGTCCGGGACTCACCAAGAGACCCAGTACTTC. Translated: CASSSLSGTHQETQYF.

V and J are TRBV5-1 and TRBJ1-2, with D maybe TRBD1 (6 bases). CDR3 length: 16 amino acids. Trimming left V 0 bases short and J 5 bases short, with 17 bases between. Germline V gives CDR1 SGHRS, CDR2 YFSETQ. CDR3 amino acids: CASSLAGGQLPYGYTF. The DNA for the CDR3 is TGCGCCAGCAGCTTGGCCGGGGGCCAGTTACCTTATGGCTACACCTTC.

The CDR3: CASSFGTVQETQYF. The CDR3 DNA reads TGTGCCAGCAGTTTCGGGACAGTCCAAGAGACCCAGTACTTC. The V and J genes are TRBV12-3 or TRBV12-4 and TRBJ2-5; 7 positions match TRBD1. The CDR3 runs 14 residues. Trimming took 3 bases from V and 1 from J; bases not matched to a gene: 2.

J is TRBJ2-2 and V is TRBV27, with 7 bases that match TRBD1. The germline gives CDR1 MNHEY, CDR2 SMNVEV (reference sequence). V shed 5 bases and J 9 bases; nucleotides not matched to a gene: 9. The CDR3 length is 14 residues. CDR3 amino acids: CASSPDRVNRELFF. The CDR3, as DNA: TGTGCCAGCAGTCCTGACAGGGTGAACAGGGAGCTGTTTTTT.

V usage is TRBV29-1 and J usage is TRBJ1-2, with a tentative D call TRBD1 (6 bases). Germline CDR1 reads SQVTM; CDR2 reads ANQGSEA. This CDR3 is built from 13 residues. The V end lost 6 bases, the J end lost 5 bases, and 16 bases lay between the germline ends. CDR3 protein: CSVTPQGMYGYTF. The DNA of the CDR3 is TGCAGCGTGACCCCCCAGGGGATGTATGGCTACACCTTC.